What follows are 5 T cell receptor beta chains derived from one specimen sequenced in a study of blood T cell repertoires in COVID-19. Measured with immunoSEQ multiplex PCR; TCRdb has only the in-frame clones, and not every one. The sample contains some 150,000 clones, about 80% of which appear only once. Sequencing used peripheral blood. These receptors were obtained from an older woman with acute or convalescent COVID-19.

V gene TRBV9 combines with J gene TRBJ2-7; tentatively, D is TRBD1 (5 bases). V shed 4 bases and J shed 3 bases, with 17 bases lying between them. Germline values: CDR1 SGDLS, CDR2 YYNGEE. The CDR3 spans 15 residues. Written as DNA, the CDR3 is TGTGCCAGCAGCCCCAGCCCAGGGTTAGGCTACGAGCAGTACTTC. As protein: CASSPSPGLGYEQYF.

DNA of the CDR3: TGTGCCAGCAGTTCCCCTAGGCAGAGCTCTGGAAACACCATATATTTT. This translates into CASSSPRQSSGNTIYF. The chain is built from TRBV6-5 and TRBJ1-3; D gene unclear. This CDR3 is 16 amino acids long. Trimming took 4 bases from V and 0 from J, leaving 13 bases between them. The germline V gene encodes CDR1 MNHEY and CDR2 SVGAGI.

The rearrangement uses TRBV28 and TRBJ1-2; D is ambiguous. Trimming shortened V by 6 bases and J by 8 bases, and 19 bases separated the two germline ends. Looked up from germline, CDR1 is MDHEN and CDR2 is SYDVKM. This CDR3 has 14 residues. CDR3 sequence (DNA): TGTGCCAGCAGCTCTAGGTTCTTTGGAGACGGCTACACCTTC. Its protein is CASSSRFFGDGYTF.

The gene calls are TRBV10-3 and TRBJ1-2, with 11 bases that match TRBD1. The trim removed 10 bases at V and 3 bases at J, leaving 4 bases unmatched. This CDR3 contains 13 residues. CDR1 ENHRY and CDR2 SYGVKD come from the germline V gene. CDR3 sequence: CATGDRGDYGYTF. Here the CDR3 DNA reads TGTGCCACCGGGGACAGGGGGGACTATGGCTACACCTTC.

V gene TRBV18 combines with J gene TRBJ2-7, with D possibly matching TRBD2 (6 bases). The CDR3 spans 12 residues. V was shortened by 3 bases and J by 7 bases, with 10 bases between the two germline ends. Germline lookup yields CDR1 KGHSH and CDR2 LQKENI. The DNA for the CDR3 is TGTGCCAGCTCACCGACGGAGGGTGAGCAGTACTTC. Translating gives CASSPTEGEQYF.